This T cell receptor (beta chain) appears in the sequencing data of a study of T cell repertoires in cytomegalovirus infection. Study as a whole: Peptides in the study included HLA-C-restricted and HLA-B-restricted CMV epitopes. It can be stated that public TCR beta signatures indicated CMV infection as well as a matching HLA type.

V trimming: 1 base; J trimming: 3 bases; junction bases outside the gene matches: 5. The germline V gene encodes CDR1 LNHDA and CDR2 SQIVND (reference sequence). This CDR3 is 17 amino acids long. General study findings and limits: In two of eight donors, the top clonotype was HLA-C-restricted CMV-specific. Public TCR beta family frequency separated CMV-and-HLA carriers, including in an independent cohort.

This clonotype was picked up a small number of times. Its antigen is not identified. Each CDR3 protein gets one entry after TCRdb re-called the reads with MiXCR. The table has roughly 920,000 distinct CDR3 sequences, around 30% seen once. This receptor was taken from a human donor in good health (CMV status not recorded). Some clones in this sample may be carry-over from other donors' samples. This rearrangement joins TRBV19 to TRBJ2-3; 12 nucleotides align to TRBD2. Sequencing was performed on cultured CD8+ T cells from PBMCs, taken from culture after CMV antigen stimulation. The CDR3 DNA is TGTGCCAGTAGTATAGTGCGGCTAGCGGGGGGGACAGATACGCAGTATTTT. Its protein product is CASSIVRLAGGTDTQYF.